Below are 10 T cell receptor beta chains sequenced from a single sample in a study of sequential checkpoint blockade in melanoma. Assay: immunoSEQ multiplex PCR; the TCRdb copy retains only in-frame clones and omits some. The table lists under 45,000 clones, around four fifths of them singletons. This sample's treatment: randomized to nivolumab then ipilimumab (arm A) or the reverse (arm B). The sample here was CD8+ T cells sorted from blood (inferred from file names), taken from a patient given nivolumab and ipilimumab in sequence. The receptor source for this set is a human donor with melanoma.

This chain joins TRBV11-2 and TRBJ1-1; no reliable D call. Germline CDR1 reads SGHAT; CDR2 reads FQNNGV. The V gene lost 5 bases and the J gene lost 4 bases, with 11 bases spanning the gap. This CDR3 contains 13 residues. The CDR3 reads CASSQEVGTEAFF. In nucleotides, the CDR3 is TGTGCCAGCAGCCAGGAGGTGGGCACTGAAGCTTTCTTT.

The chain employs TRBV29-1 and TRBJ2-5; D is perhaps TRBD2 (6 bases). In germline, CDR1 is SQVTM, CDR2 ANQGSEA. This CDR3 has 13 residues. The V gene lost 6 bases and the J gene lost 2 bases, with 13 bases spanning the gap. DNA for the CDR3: TGCAGCGTATCTCATGGAGGGCAAGAGACCCAGTACTTC. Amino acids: CSVSHGGQETQYF.

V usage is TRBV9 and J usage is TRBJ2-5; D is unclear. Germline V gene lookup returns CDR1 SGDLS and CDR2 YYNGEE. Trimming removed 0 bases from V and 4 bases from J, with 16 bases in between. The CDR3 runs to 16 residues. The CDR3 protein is CASSVALPLDGETQYF. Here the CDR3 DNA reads TGTGCCAGCAGCGTAGCCCTACCCCTCGATGGAGAGACCCAGTACTTC.

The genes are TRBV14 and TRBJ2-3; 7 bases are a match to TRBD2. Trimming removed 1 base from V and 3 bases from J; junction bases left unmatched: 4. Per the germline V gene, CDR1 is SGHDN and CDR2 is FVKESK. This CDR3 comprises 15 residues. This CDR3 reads CASSQGLADTDTQYF. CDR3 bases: TGTGCCAGCAGCCAAGGCCTAGCGGATACAGATACGCAGTATTTT.

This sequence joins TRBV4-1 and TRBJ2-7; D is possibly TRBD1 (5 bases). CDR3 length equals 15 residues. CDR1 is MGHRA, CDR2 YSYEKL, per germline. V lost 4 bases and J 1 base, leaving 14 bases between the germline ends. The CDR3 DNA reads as TGCGCCAGCAGCCCCCGGAGTGGGGCGTCCTACGAGCAGTACTTC. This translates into CASSPRSGASYEQYF.

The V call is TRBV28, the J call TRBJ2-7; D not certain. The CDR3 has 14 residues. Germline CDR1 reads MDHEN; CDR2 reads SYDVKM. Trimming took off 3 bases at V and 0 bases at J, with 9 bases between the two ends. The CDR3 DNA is TGTGCCAGCAGTTTTACAGAGAGCTCCTACGAGCAGTACTTC. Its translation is CASSFTESSYEQYF.

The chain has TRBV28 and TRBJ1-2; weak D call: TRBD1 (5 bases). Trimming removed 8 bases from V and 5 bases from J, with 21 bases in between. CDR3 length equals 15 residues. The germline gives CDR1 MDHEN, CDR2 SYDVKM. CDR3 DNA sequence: TGTGCCAGCGTTGCGGGGGTAGGGACTCAGTATGGCTACACCTTC. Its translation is CASVAGVGTQYGYTF.

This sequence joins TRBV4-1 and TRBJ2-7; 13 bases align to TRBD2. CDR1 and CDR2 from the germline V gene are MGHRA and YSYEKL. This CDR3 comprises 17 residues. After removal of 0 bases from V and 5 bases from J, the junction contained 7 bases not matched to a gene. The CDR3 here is CASSQDATSGGVDEQYF. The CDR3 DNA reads TGCGCCAGCAGCCAAGATGCAACTAGCGGGGGGGTGGACGAGCAGTACTTC.

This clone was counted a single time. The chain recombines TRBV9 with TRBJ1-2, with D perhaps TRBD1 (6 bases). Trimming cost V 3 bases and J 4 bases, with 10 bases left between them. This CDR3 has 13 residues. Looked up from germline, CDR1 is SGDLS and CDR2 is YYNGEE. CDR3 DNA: TGTGCCAGCAGCGGACAGGTTGGCTATGGCTACACCTTC. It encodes CASSGQVGYGYTF.

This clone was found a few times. CDR3 in DNA: TGTGCCAGCAGCTTAGGTGGAGGCTATAATTCACCCCTCCACTTT. The encoded protein is CASSLGGGYNSPLHF. The rearrangement uses TRBV7-9 and TRBJ1-6; no definite D call. The V gene's germline CDR1 is SEHNR and CDR2 FQNEAQ (reference sequence). V lost 1 base to trimming and J lost 3 bases, with 7 bases between them. This CDR3 has 15 amino acids.